These 30 T cell receptor beta chains came from one sample sequenced in a study of cytomegalovirus exposure and HLA in healthy donors. 13 Jbeta primers and 60 Vbeta primers were used for the PCR. TCRdb's copy holds only in-frame clones and misses some; the assay was immunoSEQ multiplex PCR. The data show some 80,000 clones, around 77% seen once. The sequencing input was PBMCs. All receptors come from a man aged 50 to 60 in good health and CMV-seronegative.

CDR3 DNA: TGTGCCAGTAGTGTCAGGCCGAACACTGAAGCTTTCTTT. Amino acids: CASSVRPNTEAFF. The V and J genes are TRBV19 and TRBJ1-1; no reliable D call. The V gene lost 5 bases and the J gene lost 1 base, with 8 bases spanning the gap. From germline, CDR1 is LNHDA and CDR2 SQIVND (reference sequence). The CDR3 length is 13 residues.

This rearrangement joins TRBV14 to TRBJ1-2, with TRBD1 as a possible D gene (6 bases). In germline, CDR1 is SGHDN, CDR2 FVKESK. The CDR3 loop spans 15 amino acids. V dropped 4 bases and J dropped 8 bases, with 20 bases sitting between them. CDR3 nucleotides: TGTGCCAGCAGCCCAGCAAGAGAGAGGGGGAGAGGCTACACCTTC. Translated: CASSPARERGRGYTF.

This clone turned up a few times. The V gene is TRBV7-9, the J gene TRBJ2-7; weak D call: TRBD1 (6 bases). The CDR3 runs to 16 residues. V lost 5 bases to trimming and J lost 0 bases, with 17 bases between them. Looked up from germline, CDR1 is SEHNR and CDR2 is FQNEAQ (reference sequence). CDR3 bases: TGTGCCAGCAGCCCCGTTACTACAGGGAGCTCCTACGAGCAGTACTTC. It specifies CASSPVTTGSSYEQYF. Full variable domain (outside the CDR3, taken from reference TRBV7-9 and TRBJ2-7): DTGVSQNPRHKITKRGQNVTFRCDPISEHNRLYWYRQTLGQGPEFLTYFQNEAQLEKSRLLSDRFSAERPKGSFSTLEIQRTEQGDSAMYLCASSPVTTGSSYEQYFGPGTRLTVT.

V gene TRBV5-1 combines with J gene TRBJ2-4, with a tentative D call TRBD2 (5 bases). V lost 3 bases to trimming and J lost 6 bases, with 13 bases between them. Germline V gene lookup returns CDR1 SGHRS and CDR2 YFSETQ. The CDR3 length is 14 residues. DNA for the CDR3: TGCGCCAGCAGCTCCATGGGTGAGGGAAACATTCAGTACTTC. It specifies CASSSMGEGNIQYF.

J is TRBJ1-2 and V is TRBV2; D call uncertain. CDR1 SNHLY and CDR2 FYNNEI come from the germline V gene. The CDR3 totals 12 residues. Between the trimmed V and J ends, which lost 8 bases and 6 bases, there was a span of 13 bases. The CDR3 nucleotides are TGTGCCAGCGCTCAGAGGTTGGATGGCTACACCTTC. It translates to CASAQRLDGYTF. Complete variable domain (other parts from reference TRBV2 and TRBJ1-2): EPEVTQTPSHQVTQMGQEVILRCVPISNHLYFYWYRQILGQKVEFLVSFYNNEISEKSEIFDDQFSVERPDGSNFTLKIRSTKLEDSAMYFCASAQRLDGYTFGSGTRLTVV.

The chain uses TRBV15 and TRBJ1-5, with unresolved D. The CDR3 runs 18 residues. The V and J ends lost 0 bases and 0 bases respectively, with 15 bases between them. Per the germline V gene, CDR1 is LNHNV and CDR2 is YYDKDF (reference sequence). This CDR3 reads CATSRDYGLGISNQPQHF. The CDR3 coding sequence is TGTGCCACCAGCAGAGATTACGGACTAGGTATTAGCAATCAGCCCCAGCATTTT.

This rearrangement joins TRBV7-9 to TRBJ2-6, with D unresolved. The CDR3 covers 15 residues. V was clipped by 5 bases and J by 4 bases, with 12 bases between them. CDR1 is SEHNR, CDR2 FQNEAQ, per germline (reference sequence). The DNA for the CDR3 is TGTGCCAGCAGCCATTCCTCTAGAGGGGCCAACGTCCTGACTTTC. It yields the protein CASSHSSRGANVLTF.

This clone was recorded a few times. The chain couples TRBV28 to TRBJ1-3, with 7 bases identical to TRBD1. The CDR3 is made up of 13 amino acids. Trimming cost V 6 bases and J 8 bases; bases outside gene matches: 7. Germline-derived CDR1 and CDR2 are MDHEN and SYDVKM. This CDR3 is CASRGQSGYTIYF. CDR3 sequence (DNA): TGTGCCAGCAGGGGACAGTCAGGTTACACCATATATTTT. The whole variable domain, remainder taken from reference TRBV28 and TRBJ1-3, is DVKVTQSSRYLVKRTGEKVFLECVQDMDHENMFWYRQDPGLGLRLIYFSYDVKMKEKGDIPEGYSVSREKKERFSLILESASTNQTSMYLCASRGQSGYTIYFGEGSWLTVV.

The V call is TRBV9, the J call TRBJ2-5; 10 bases match TRBD2. V trimming: 0 bases; J trimming: 5 bases; junction bases outside the gene matches: 16. Germline V gene sequence: CDR1 SGDLS, CDR2 YYNGEE. The CDR3 is made up of 19 amino acids. The CDR3 region is CASSVEGVAGGPPGETQYF. DNA for the CDR3: TGTGCCAGCAGCGTAGAGGGGGTAGCGGGGGGCCCCCCGGGGGAGACCCAGTACTTC.

This chain connects TRBV19 to TRBJ2-6; 7 nucleotides match TRBD1. V lost 5 bases, J lost 0 bases, and 7 bases stayed unmatched. The CDR3 consists of 17 residues. Germline V lookup: CDR1 LNHDA, CDR2 SQIVND (reference sequence). CDR3 coding DNA: TGTGCCAGTAGTTCTAGACAGGGTCCCTCTGGGGCCAACGTCCTGACTTTC. Protein: CASSSRQGPSGANVLTF. Supplemented by reference TRBV19 and TRBJ2-6, the full variable domain reads DGGITQSPKYLFRKEGQNVTLSCEQNLNHDAMYWYRQDPGQGLRLIYYSQIVNDFQKGDIAEGYSVSREKKESFPLTVTSAQKNPTAFYLCASSSRQGPSGANVLTFGAGSRLTVL.

The chain couples TRBV7-8 to TRBJ1-1; D unresolved. CDR1 and CDR2 from the germline V gene are SGHVS and FQNEAQ. This CDR3 is 13 amino acids long. Trimming removed 2 bases at V and 2 bases at J, with 6 bases between. CDR3 in DNA: TGTGCCAGCAGCTTACTAGGAAACACTGAAGCTTTCTTT. Its translation: CASSLLGNTEAFF.

This clone showed up just a few times. The V call is TRBV11-2, the J call TRBJ2-7; TRBD1 matches at 7 bases. The CDR3 loop spans 16 amino acids. J was trimmed by 2 bases and V by 0 bases; bases with no gene match: 7. Germline V gives CDR1 SGHAT, CDR2 FQNNGV. The DNA of the CDR3 is TGTGCCAGCAGCTTAGACTCCGGGACAGCCGCCTACGAGCAGTACTTC. This sequence encodes CASSLDSGTAAYEQYF.

This clone was found a few times. The chain links TRBV28 to TRBJ2-3, with D possibly being TRBD1 (5 bases). CDR1 and CDR2 (germline): MDHEN, SYDVKM. This CDR3 spans 11 amino acids. The V and J ends lost 3 bases and 12 bases respectively, with 10 bases between them. CDR3 amino acids: CASSLGLTQYF. The DNA of the CDR3 is TGTGCCAGCAGTTTGGGGCTCACCCAGTATTTT.

For this clone: A junction end diverges from the germline sequence, so it may reflect a read error. The same CDR3 can be traced to other DNA sequences in this sample. V gene TRBV7-7 combines with J gene TRBJ2-1; unclear D gene. Per germline, CDR1 SSHAT and CDR2 FNYEAQ (reference sequence). CDR3 size: 14 residues. The CDR3 loop is CASSRLPSSNEQFF. CDR3 in DNA: TGTGCTAGCAGCAGACTTCCTAGTTCGAATGAGCAGTTCTTC.

The chain is built from TRBV28 and TRBJ2-5, with a weak D call TRBD1 (5 bases). V was pared by 4 bases and J by 7 bases, with 13 bases between. This CDR3 is built from 13 residues. Germline V gives CDR1 MDHEN, CDR2 SYDVKM. The CDR3 region is CASSSDSLGTQYF. The CDR3 DNA is TGTGCCAGCAGTTCCGACAGCCTGGGGACCCAGTACTTC.

J is TRBJ1-6 and V is TRBV5-4; 8 bases are a match to TRBD1. V was clipped by 4 bases and J by 3 bases; unmatched bases: 6. Germline CDR1 reads SGHNT; CDR2 reads YYREEE (reference sequence). CDR3 length: 16 amino acids. CDR3 amino acids: CASSPDRGLYNSPLHF. The CDR3 region has the DNA TGTGCCAGCAGCCCCGACAGGGGTCTCTATAATTCACCCCTCCACTTT.

The rearrangement joins TRBV5-1 to TRBJ2-1; TRBD2 aligns across 12 bases. Per germline, CDR1 SGHRS and CDR2 YFSETQ. J lost 4 bases, V lost 1 base, and 6 bases had no gene match. There are 17 residues in the CDR3. This chain's CDR3 is CASSLLAGGPAYNEQFF. For the CDR3, the DNA is TGCGCCAGCAGCTTGCTAGCGGGGGGGCCTGCATACAATGAGCAGTTCTTC. The full variable domain, with the rest looked up from reference TRBV5-1 and TRBJ2-1, is KAGVTQTPRYLIKTRGQQVTLSCSPISGHRSVSWYQQTPGQGLQFLFEYFSETQRNKGNFPGRFSGRQFSNSRSEMNVSTLELGDSALYLCASSLLAGGPAYNEQFFGPGTRLTVL.

The gene calls are TRBV7-8 and TRBJ2-1, with 11 bases lining up with TRBD1. V lost 1 base, J lost 4 bases, and 6 bases stayed unmatched. The CDR3 is 17 amino acids. CDR1 SGHVS and CDR2 FQNEAQ come from the germline V gene. CDR3 nucleotide sequence: TGTGCCAGCAGCTTAGTGTTTGGGACAGGGGGATACAATGAGCAGTTCTTC. Translated: CASSLVFGTGGYNEQFF.

The chain employs TRBV19 and TRBJ2-3; TRBD2 is a possible D gene (6 bases). Trimming took 5 bases from V and 0 from J, leaving 12 bases between them. The CDR3 covers 15 residues. Germline lookup yields CDR1 LNHDA and CDR2 SQIVND (reference sequence). DNA for the CDR3: TGTGCCAGTAGTGCGGGACGATCGAGCACAGATACGCAGTATTTT. Translation: CASSAGRSSTDTQYF.

This chain links TRBV19 with TRBJ1-5; no reliable D call. The germline gives CDR1 LNHDA, CDR2 SQIVND (reference sequence). This CDR3 contains 15 residues. Trimming shortened V by 3 bases and J by 0 bases, and 9 bases separated the two germline ends. CDR3 protein: CASSIQTDSNQPQHF. CDR3 coding DNA: TGTGCCAGTAGTATTCAGACTGATAGCAATCAGCCCCAGCATTTT.

The gene calls are TRBV6-5 and TRBJ1-1; 9 nucleotides line up with TRBD1. Germline CDR1 and CDR2: MNHEY and SVGAGI. V shed 7 bases, J shed 1 base, and the junction held 4 bases outside the gene matches. The CDR3 loop spans 14 amino acids. The chain's CDR3 is CASNTGGRNTEAFF. CDR3 nucleotides: TGTGCCAGCAATACAGGGGGCAGGAACACTGAAGCTTTCTTT.

V is TRBV14 and J is TRBJ1-4; TRBD1 matches 8 bases. Looked up from germline, CDR1 is SGHDN and CDR2 is FVKESK. V was clipped by 0 bases and J by 5 bases; unmatched bases: 8. This CDR3 is 17 amino acids long. The CDR3 DNA follows: TGTGCCAGCAGCCAAGAAAACCCAGGGGGCTACAATGAAAAACTGTTTTTT. This sequence encodes CASSQENPGGYNEKLFF.

V usage is TRBV30 and J usage is TRBJ2-2, with D possibly being TRBD1 (5 bases). CDR1 GTSNPN and CDR2 SVGIG come from the germline V gene (reference sequence). V shed 3 bases and J shed 1 base, with 9 bases lying between them. The CDR3 totals 14 residues. The CDR3 DNA is TGTGCCTGGAGGACCACAGGGAACACCGGGGAGCTGTTTTTT. The encoded protein is CAWRTTGNTGELFF.

The V call is TRBV6-5, the J call TRBJ2-7; possibly TRBD2 for D (6 bases). The V end lost 2 bases, the J end lost 2 bases, and 10 bases lay between the germline ends. The length of the CDR3 is 14 residues. The germline V gene has CDR1 MNHEY and CDR2 SVGAGI. The CDR3 sequence is CASSYRPGAYEQYF. CDR3 nucleotide sequence: TGTGCCAGCAGTTACCGCCCGGGGGCCTACGAGCAGTACTTC.

This sequence joins TRBV10-3 and TRBJ2-7; 8 positions agree with TRBD1. The V segment lost 4 bases and the J segment 4 bases; nucleotides outside the gene matches: 12. The CDR3 is 16 amino acids. The germline V gene encodes CDR1 ENHRY and CDR2 SYGVKD. CDR3 residues: CAISGNQGAETYEQYF. Here the CDR3 DNA reads TGTGCCATCAGTGGGAACCAGGGGGCCGAGACATACGAGCAGTACTTC.

This clone turned up a few times. The rearrangement joins TRBV5-1 to TRBJ1-6, with 7 bases identical to TRBD1. Germline V gives CDR1 SGHRS, CDR2 YFSETQ. Germline trimming cut 4 bases from V and 5 bases from J; bases unmatched to any gene: 9. This CDR3 comprises 16 residues. CDR3 in DNA: TGCGCCAGCAGCCGTCAGACAGGGAGAGATAATTCACCCCTCCACTTT. Translated, it gives CASSRQTGRDNSPLHF.

The chain has TRBV6-6 and TRBJ1-5; weak D call: TRBD1 (6 bases). The germline V and J ends were trimmed by 2 bases and 2 bases, with 7 bases remaining between them. This CDR3 spans 14 amino acids. The germline V gene has CDR1 MNHNY and CDR2 SVGAGI (reference sequence). CDR3 DNA: TGTGCCAGCAGTTACCGGACAGGCAATCAGCCCCAGCATTTT. Residues: CASSYRTGNQPQHF.

This clone was seen only a few times. V usage is TRBV5-1 and J usage is TRBJ2-7; 10 nucleotides align to TRBD2. V dropped 0 bases and J dropped 5; count of bases not matched to a gene: 8. Germline V lookup: CDR1 SGHRS, CDR2 YFSETQ. The CDR3 runs 16 residues. The CDR3 DNA follows: TGCGCCAGCAGCTTGGGAACTTTAGCGGGGGGCGACGAGCAGTACTTC. Translating it yields CASSLGTLAGGDEQYF. Complete variable domain (other parts from reference TRBV5-1 and TRBJ2-7): KAGVTQTPRYLIKTRGQQVTLSCSPISGHRSVSWYQQTPGQGLQFLFEYFSETQRNKGNFPGRFSGRQFSNSRSEMNVSTLELGDSALYLCASSLGTLAGGDEQYFGPGTRLTVT.

This chain links TRBV20-1 with TRBJ1-1; D may be TRBD1 (5 bases). Germline lookup yields CDR1 DFQATT and CDR2 SNEGSKA (reference sequence). Trimming removed 6 bases at V and 8 bases at J, with 13 bases between. The CDR3 is made up of 11 amino acids. This CDR3 is CSAEQEWEAFF. The CDR3 DNA sequence: TGCAGTGCCGAACAGGAGTGGGAAGCTTTCTTT.

The rearrangement uses TRBV5-1 and TRBJ1-4; D remains ambiguous. The CDR3 is 18 amino acids. Trimming took off 3 bases at V and 0 bases at J, with 18 bases between the two ends. In germline, CDR1 is SGHRS, CDR2 YFSETQ. The CDR3 DNA sequence: TGCGCCAGCAGCTCCGGGTCAAAAATCGGGGCAACTAATGAAAAACTGTTTTTT. Protein sequence: CASSSGSKIGATNEKLFF.